What follows are 29 T cell receptor beta chains derived from one specimen sequenced in a study of regulatory T cells in long-lasting Graves disease. Time point here: newly diagnosed GD, antithyroid drugs for less than 3 months. PBMCs provided the RNA from which the TCR library was made. Sequencing libraries for TCR beta were prepared with iRepertoire HTBI primers and Arm-PCR of CDR3 regions. One entry per CDR3 protein, called by TCRdb with MiXCR from the multiplex PCR reads. The profile shows some 250,000 distinct CDR3 sequences, approximately 16% of them singletons. Sequencing used peripheral blood mononuclear cells (PBMCs), obtained at new diagnosis, from a patient treated with antithyroid drugs. Every receptor here comes from a female donor with Graves disease.

CDR3 amino acids: CASSELAGVQGGSEKLFF. The CDR3 DNA sequence: TGTGCCAGCAGTGAATTGGCAGGCGTCCAAGGGGGAAGTGAAAAACTGTTTTTT. The chain couples TRBV25-1 to TRBJ1-4; tentative D call: TRBD1 (6 bases). CDR3 length equals 18 residues. The V and J ends lost 1 base and 7 bases respectively, with 22 bases between them. Germline loops: CDR1 MGHDK, CDR2 SYGVNS.

Turning to this clonotype: Since a far larger clone is one base different, this is likely a read error. The J gene is TRBJ2-1, the V gene TRBV2, with D possibly being TRBD1 (6 bases). The germline CDR1 and CDR2 sequences are SNHLY and FYNNEI. This CDR3 is built from 15 residues. V lost 5 bases and J lost 11, with 22 bases in between. This CDR3 reads CASSPSAGAVPQQFF. The CDR3 region has the DNA TGTGCCAGCAGTCCATCGGCAGGGGCCGTCCCACAGCAGTTCTTC.

V usage is TRBV11-2 and J usage is TRBJ1-5; D possibly corresponds to TRBD1 (6 bases). The germline CDR1 and CDR2 sequences are SGHAT and FQNNGV. Between the trimmed V and J ends, which lost 4 bases and 7 bases, there was a span of 17 bases. The CDR3 runs 15 residues. CDR3 in amino acids: CASSSEGTGQQPQHF. The CDR3 nucleotides are TGTGCCAGCAGCTCCGAGGGTACGGGACAACAGCCCCAGCATTTT. Complete variable domain (other parts from reference TRBV11-2 and TRBJ1-5): EAGVAQSPRYKIIEKRQSVAFWCNPISGHATLYWYQQILGQGPKLLIQFQNNGVVDDSQLPKDRFSAERLKGVDSTLKIQPAKLEDSAVYLCASSSEGTGQQPQHFGDGTRLSIL.

This clonotype appeared a single time. A much larger clonotype is one base distant, so this may be a read error. The V gene is TRBV11-2, the J gene TRBJ2-1, with 9 bases matching TRBD2. V was clipped by 3 bases and J by 8 bases; unmatched bases: 8. Germline assignment: CDR1 SGHAT and CDR2 FQNNGV. The CDR3 contains 15 residues. The CDR3, as DNA: TGTGCCAGCAGCTTCCCGGGACTAGCACGGGATGAGCAGTTCTTC. Its protein product is CASSFPGLARDEQFF.

This clonotype has a count of ten or more. The chain employs TRBV12-3 or TRBV12-4 and TRBJ2-1; TRBD2 might be the D (6 bases). The V gene lost 4 bases and the J gene lost 5 bases, with 15 bases spanning the gap. The CDR3 spans 15 residues. CDR3 loop: CASSWDSYVNNEQFF. CDR3 bases: TGTGCCAGCAGTTGGGACTCCTACGTCAACAATGAGCAGTTCTTC.

This clonotype was detected ten times or more. V gene TRBV3-1 combines with J gene TRBJ2-1; 7 positions agree with TRBD2. V dropped 4 bases and J dropped 0; count of bases not matched to a gene: 6. Germline lookup yields CDR1 LGHDT and CDR2 YNNKEL (reference sequence). The CDR3 length is 16 residues. The CDR3 loop is CASSRPGLRSYNEQFF. CDR3 DNA sequence: TGTGCCAGCAGCCGCCCGGGACTACGCTCCTACAATGAGCAGTTCTTC.

There are many counts of this clonotype. The gene calls are TRBV6-2 or TRBV6-3 and TRBJ1-2; D gene uncertain. Germline CDR1 reads MNHEY; CDR2 reads SVGEGT. The CDR3 is made up of 14 amino acids. With 2 bases removed from V and 2 bases from J, the gap between germline ends came to 9 bases. The CDR3 DNA reads TGTGCCAGCAGTTACCCGGTGACGAACTATGGCTACACCTTC. It translates to CASSYPVTNYGYTF.

Worth noting for this clonotype: At one boundary the junction diverges from the germline segment, which might be a read error. The J gene is TRBJ1-6, the V gene TRBV5-1; D remains unclear. Germline assignment: CDR1 SGHRS and CDR2 YFSETQ. CDR3 size: 15 residues. The CDR3, as DNA: TGCGCCAGCAGCTTGGTGGCAGGCGATAATTCACCCCCCCACTTT. Its protein is CASSLVAGDNSPPHF. Supplemented by reference TRBV5-1 and TRBJ1-6, the full variable domain reads KAGVTQTPRYLIKTRGQQVTLSCSPISGHRSVSWYQQTPGQGLQFLFEYFSETQRNKGNFPGRFSGRQFSNSRSEMNVSTLELGDSALYLCASSLVAGDNSPPHFGNGTRLTVT.

This clonotype was detected many times. The chain carries TRBV24-1 and TRBJ1-2; 7 bases are shared with TRBD1. The CDR3 sequence is 16 residues long. V dropped 4 bases and J dropped 0; count of bases not matched to a gene: 7. The germline CDR1 and CDR2 sequences are KGHDR and SFDVKD. CDR3 loop: CATSDRDSEANYGYTF. In DNA form, the CDR3 reads TGTGCCACCAGTGACCGGGACAGCGAAGCTAACTATGGCTACACCTTC.

V and J are TRBV9 and TRBJ2-2; possible D gene TRBD2, 5 bases. CDR1 is SGDLS and CDR2 is YYNGEE in the germline V gene. Trimming took 10 bases from V and 0 from J, leaving 13 bases between them. The CDR3 contains 14 residues. CDR3 nucleotide sequence: TGTGCCGGAGGACGAACGTCGAACACCGGGGAGCTGTTTTTT. This codes for CAGGRTSNTGELFF.

This clonotype was seen ten or more times. J is TRBJ2-5 and V is TRBV7-3, with D perhaps matching TRBD1 or TRBD2 (6 bases each). Germline V gene lookup returns CDR1 SGHTA and CDR2 FQGTGA. Deletions cut 5 bases from V and 1 base from J, with 14 bases between. This CDR3 comprises 15 residues. In nucleotides, the CDR3 is TGTGCCAGCAGCCAAAATGGGGGGCCCCAAGAGACCCAGTACTTC. This translates into CASSQNGGPQETQYF.

A few counts support this clonotype. The chain combines TRBV10-2 with TRBJ2-7; 7 bases align to TRBD1. V shed 1 base and J 4 bases; nucleotides not matched to a gene: 10. This CDR3 contains 16 residues. CDR1 and CDR2 (germline): WSHSY, SAAADI. In DNA form, the CDR3 reads TGCGCCAGCAGTGAGTTAGGGACAGTAGTAAATTACGAGCAGTACTTC. As protein: CASSELGTVVNYEQYF.

The rearrangement joins TRBV19 to TRBJ2-7; D may be TRBD2 (5 bases). Deletions cut 3 bases from V and 3 bases from J, with 9 bases between. Germline V CDR1 and CDR2: LNHDA, SQIVND (reference sequence). The CDR3 contains 13 residues. CDR3 region: CASSIGLGYEQYF. In DNA form, the CDR3 reads TGTGCCAGTAGTATTGGACTTGGCTACGAGCAGTACTTC.

This clonotype was observed at least ten times. The chain couples TRBV3-1 to TRBJ2-3, with TRBD1 matching 9 bases. Losses at the gene ends were 8 bases for V and 4 bases for J; bases not matched to a gene: 1. Germline CDR1 is LGHDT and CDR2 is YNNKEL (reference sequence). The CDR3 contains 12 residues. The CDR3 DNA is TGTGCCAGCGGACAGGGGTCAGATACGCAGTATTTT. Its protein product is CASGQGSDTQYF.

The genes are TRBV10-2 and TRBJ2-1, with no clear D. The CDR3 runs 13 residues. V was pared by 2 bases and J by 8 bases, with 10 bases between. The germline V gene encodes CDR1 WSHSY and CDR2 SAAADI. For the CDR3, the DNA is TGCGCCAGCAGTGAGACCAAGTTCTATGAGCAGTTCTTC. Its protein product is CASSETKFYEQFF.

This clonotype was detected ten times or more. The V gene is TRBV6-1, the J gene TRBJ1-5; no firm D call. This CDR3 contains 15 residues. The germline CDR1 and CDR2 sequences are MNHNS and SASEGT. V was trimmed by 3 bases and J by 0 bases, leaving 9 bases between them. The CDR3 bases are TGTGCCAGCAGTGAGCGATGGGATAGCAATCAGCCCCAGCATTTT. Its translation: CASSERWDSNQPQHF.

A few counts support this clonotype. The rearrangement uses TRBV6-2 or TRBV6-3 and TRBJ1-6; the D gene is possibly TRBD1 (5 bases). The CDR3 totals 16 residues. Germline CDR1 and CDR2: MNHEY and SVGEGT. V was clipped by 6 bases and J by 6 bases, with 18 bases between them. DNA of the CDR3: TGTGCCAGCAGGGGCGAGAAGGGGACCCTTAATTCACCCCTCCACTTT. Translation: CASRGEKGTLNSPLHF.

The chain employs TRBV3-1 and TRBJ1-3; no clear D. The ends were cut back, 4 bases at V and 0 bases at J, with 7 bases in the middle. Germline V gene lookup returns CDR1 LGHDT and CDR2 YNNKEL (reference sequence). This CDR3 region has 14 residues. The CDR3: CASSPVFSGNTIYF. CDR3 sequence (DNA): TGTGCCAGCAGCCCGGTGTTCTCTGGAAACACCATATATTTT.

The chain recombines TRBV7-9 with TRBJ2-5; TRBD1 matches at 12 bases. This CDR3 spans 16 amino acids. The germline V gene has CDR1 SEHNR and CDR2 FQNEAQ (reference sequence). V was pared by 8 bases and J by 5 bases, with 12 bases of the junction left unmatched. CDR3 sequence reads: CASRMGQGARGETQYF. The CDR3 bases are TGTGCCAGCCGAATGGGACAGGGGGCACGGGGGGAGACCCAGTACTTC.

In this sample, this clonotype turned up many times. This chain links TRBV19 with TRBJ1-2, with 7 bases aligning to TRBD1. J gave up 9 bases and V 3 bases, and 10 bases lay outside the gene matches. The CDR3 has 14 amino acids. The germline CDR1 and CDR2 sequences are LNHDA and SQIVND (reference sequence). CDR3 residues: CASSIDRDPIRYTF. The CDR3 nucleotides read TGTGCCAGTAGTATCGACAGGGACCCTATTCGCTACACCTTC. Full variable domain (rest looked up from reference TRBV19 and TRBJ1-2): DGGITQSPKYLFRKEGQNVTLSCEQNLNHDAMYWYRQDPGQGLRLIYYSQIVNDFQKGDIAEGYSVSREKKESFPLTVTSAQKNPTAFYLCASSIDRDPIRYTFGSGTRLTVV.

This clonotype was observed many times. The chain recombines TRBV28 with TRBJ2-3; TRBD2 matches 7 bases. V lost 4 bases to trimming and J lost 0 bases; unmatched junction nucleotides: 1. This CDR3 comprises 14 residues. CDR1 and CDR2 from the germline V gene are MDHEN and SYDVKM. Written as DNA, the CDR3 is TGTGCCAGCAGTTGGCGGGGGAGCACAGATACGCAGTATTTT. Translating gives CASSWRGSTDTQYF.

This clonotype was observed at least ten times. The chain has TRBV9 and TRBJ2-1, with D perhaps TRBD2 (6 bases). Germline CDR1 is SGDLS and CDR2 is YYNGEE. The CDR3 is 14 residues long. V lost 0 bases, J lost 15 bases, and 19 bases lay in between. CDR3 DNA sequence: TGTGCCAGCAGCGTAGGAGACGGGCGGGAAGTGCCGTTCTTC. It yields the protein CASSVGDGREVPFF.

V is TRBV29-1 and J is TRBJ2-7; 7 nucleotides align to TRBD1. The germline CDR1 and CDR2 sequences are SQVTM and ANQGSEA. J gave up 5 bases and V 1 base, and 5 bases lay outside the gene matches. The CDR3 has 13 residues. The CDR3 protein is CSVEGTGGDEQYF. The CDR3 DNA sequence: TGCAGCGTTGAAGGGACAGGAGGAGACGAGCAGTACTTC.

This clonotype was picked up many times. V gene TRBV30 combines with J gene TRBJ2-1; 7 bases map to TRBD1. Unmatched junction bases numbered 3, after V lost 0 bases and J lost 7 bases. Per the germline V gene, CDR1 is GTSNPN and CDR2 is SVGIG (reference sequence). CDR3 length: 13 residues. In DNA form, the CDR3 reads TGTGCCTGGAGTGTAGAGGGGGCAAATGAGCAGTTCTTC. Encoded protein: CAWSVEGANEQFF.

This clonotype was picked up many times. The V call is TRBV7-2, the J call TRBJ2-1; D is perhaps TRBD1 or TRBD2 (5 bases each). The CDR3 extends over 14 amino acids. Trimming left V 1 base short and J 9 bases short, with 13 bases between. Germline V gene sequence: CDR1 SGHTA, CDR2 FQGNSA. CDR3 DNA: TGTGCCAGCAGCTTAGTAGGGACCCAGGGTGAGCAGTTCTTC. Encoded protein: CASSLVGTQGEQFF.

Comments on this clonotype: This may be a read error: a much more frequent sequence differs by one nucleotide. V gene TRBV6-2 or TRBV6-3 combines with J gene TRBJ2-1, with 11 bases that match TRBD2. From germline, CDR1 is MNHEY and CDR2 SVGEGT. The CDR3 covers 20 residues. DNA for the CDR3: TGTGCCCGCAGTGGAAGGACAGTTACGCCGGGACTAGCGGCCCCAAATGAGCAGTTCTTC. Amino acid sequence: CARSGRTVTPGLAAPNEQFF.

This clonotype came up many times. This rearrangement joins TRBV10-3 to TRBJ2-6; D is perhaps TRBD2 (7 bases). Germline V gene sequence: CDR1 ENHRY, CDR2 SYGVKD. This CDR3 comprises 19 residues. V lost 3 bases, J lost 0 bases, and 18 bases lay in between. The CDR3 coding sequence is TGTGCCATCAGTGAATCCGCGACAGGCGGGAGCTCTGGGGCCAACGTCCTGACTTTC. Translating it yields CAISESATGGSSGANVLTF.

With regard to this clonotype: The likely explanation is a read error, given a far larger clone one base away. The rearrangement links TRBV9 to TRBJ1-4; TRBD1 matches 9 bases. This CDR3 spans 14 amino acids. After removal of 3 bases from V and 5 bases from J, the junction contained 2 bases not matched to a gene. Germline V gene lookup returns CDR1 SGDLS and CDR2 YYNGEE. The chain's CDR3 is CASSGQGGNEKLFF. CDR3 DNA sequence: TGTGCCAGCAGCGGACAGGGGGGAAATGAAAAACTGTTTTTT.

This clonotype was found many times. V is TRBV12-3 or TRBV12-4 and J is TRBJ2-1; 9 bases are a match to TRBD1. The trim removed 6 bases at V and 5 bases at J, leaving 8 bases unmatched. The CDR3 is 15 amino acids. The CDR3 sequence is CASSPDRGTNNEQFF. The CDR3 DNA follows: TGTGCCAGCAGCCCGGACAGGGGTACGAACAATGAGCAGTTCTTC.